This entry features one T cell receptor (beta chain) sequence. Antigen specificity is unknown. The germline V gene has CDR1 SGHTA and CDR2 FQGNSA. The CDR3 is made up of 15 amino acids. Trimming shortened V by 5 bases and J by 3 bases, and 16 bases separated the two germline ends. These data come from a study of beta chain features in type 1 diabetes. Study-level findings and limits: In every one of the four CD4+ subsets, TCRB CDR3s were moderately but significantly shorter in Type 1 diabetes patients. In the patient group, naive, central memory and Treg TCRB repertoires seemed more alike than in the healthy donor group.

One heparinised draw of blood, averaging about 110 mL, came from each donor. Each of the CD4+ naive, central memory, regulatory and stem cell-like memory populations was sorted via CD45RO/CCR7/CD25/CD127/CD95/CD27. Since all of the isolated RNA was reverse transcribed, expressed TCRB transcripts were what got sequenced. Profiled with immunoSEQ multiplex PCR; TCRdb holds only in-frame clones, not every one. Of 400,000 or so clones in the sample, over 10% were seen once. The receptor's source is a young woman with type 1 diabetes. The V gene is TRBV7-2, the J gene TRBJ1-2, with D unclear. Material for sequencing was naive CD4+ T cells from blood. CDR3 loop: CASSPGGRLYYGYTF. The DNA of the CDR3 is TGTGCCAGCAGCCCGGGAGGGAGGTTATACTATGGCTACACCTTC.